The 27 T cell receptor beta chains in this list originate from one sample, sequenced in a study of OX40 agonist ivuxolimab in advanced cancers. Repertoires were generated with immunoSEQ multiplex PCR, while TCRdb's copy carries only in-frame clones and drops some. This sample yields some 75,000 clones, of which roughly 85% are seen a single time; about 3% belongs to the top ten. The material sequenced was CD4+ or CD8+ T cells sorted from blood, taken in a trial of the OX40 agonist ivuxolimab. Receptors were obtained from an adult with an advanced solid tumor such as melanoma, head and neck, liver or kidney cancer.

In DNA form, the CDR3 reads TGTGCCAGCTCCTCGGAGGCGAACACTGAAGCTTTCTTT. Amino acid sequence: CASSSEANTEAFF. This chain joins TRBV4-2 and TRBJ1-1; D gene unclear. Trimming cost V 8 bases and J 1 base, with 11 bases left between them. This CDR3 is built from 13 residues. Germline loops: CDR1 LGHNA, CDR2 YNFKEQ.

The V call is TRBV30, the J call TRBJ1-1; D is unclear. From germline, CDR1 is GTSNPN and CDR2 SVGIG (reference sequence). This CDR3 is 14 amino acids long. V was shortened by 5 bases and J by 1 base, with 14 bases between the two germline ends. The chain's CDR3 is CAWVGSNANTEAFF. CDR3 nucleotide sequence: TGTGCCTGGGTCGGTTCGAATGCGAACACTGAAGCTTTCTTT.

This clone appeared a single time. The gene calls are TRBV6-1 and TRBJ1-4; 9 bases fit TRBD1. With 1 base clipped from V and 0 bases from J, the junction kept 15 bases outside the gene matches. The CDR3 sequence is 21 residues long. CDR1 MNHNS and CDR2 SASEGT come from the germline V gene. The CDR3 region has the DNA TGTGCCAGCAGTGAAGGGGACAGGGAGTTCCCGCGGTACTCAACTAATGAAAAACTGTTTTTT. This gives the protein CASSEGDREFPRYSTNEKLFF.

This rearrangement joins TRBV25-1 to TRBJ1-1; 7 nucleotides agree with TRBD1. After removal of 7 bases from V and 6 bases from J, the junction contained 8 bases not matched to a gene. Germline V gives CDR1 MGHDK, CDR2 SYGVNS. There are 13 residues in the CDR3. The CDR3 spells CASKDRAGAEAFF. Written as DNA, the CDR3 is TGTGCCAGCAAAGACAGGGCGGGCGCTGAAGCTTTCTTT.

The chain couples TRBV10-3 to TRBJ2-3; possibly TRBD1 or TRBD2 for D (5 bases each). The CDR3 contains 15 residues. The V end was cut by 8 bases, the J end by 2 bases, with 17 bases between. Germline assignment: CDR1 ENHRY and CDR2 SYGVKD. In DNA, the CDR3 is TGTGCCATCCAGCAGGGTGGAGGCCTCACAGATACGCAGTATTTT. Translation gives CAIQQGGGLTDTQYF.

The V and J genes are TRBV20-1 and TRBJ2-3; D remains ambiguous. Germline lookup yields CDR1 DFQATT and CDR2 SNEGSKA (reference sequence). This CDR3 is 11 amino acids long. The V and J ends lost 0 bases and 8 bases respectively, with 6 bases between them. As DNA, the CDR3 is TGCAGTGCTAGAGACCCCGCTACGCAGTATTTT. Translation gives CSARDPATQYF.

Only one count was recorded for this clone. The J gene is TRBJ1-1, the V gene TRBV28; 9 nucleotides align to TRBD1. CDR3 length equals 16 residues. In germline, CDR1 is MDHEN, CDR2 SYDVKM. Trimming cost V 4 bases and J 3 bases; bases outside gene matches: 9. The CDR3 here is CASSSLDRGRDTEAFF. CDR3 nucleotides: TGTGCCAGCAGTTCCCTGGACAGGGGAAGGGACACTGAAGCTTTCTTT.

The chain carries TRBV7-2 and TRBJ1-6; TRBD1 is a possible D gene (6 bases). Germline CDR1 and CDR2: SGHTA and FQGNSA. This CDR3 comprises 12 residues. V was cut by 2 bases and J by 17 bases, with 13 bases left in between. DNA of the CDR3: TGTGCCAGCAGCTTAAACTGGGGGACAATCCACTTT. It translates to CASSLNWGTIHF.

The V call is TRBV9, the J call TRBJ1-1; tentatively, D is TRBD1 (5 bases). Germline CDR1 and CDR2: SGDLS and YYNGEE. This CDR3 has 14 amino acids. V shed 2 bases and J shed 7 bases, with 15 bases lying between them. The CDR3 is CASSVDWTRGEAFF. The CDR3 nucleotides are TGTGCCAGCAGCGTCGATTGGACAAGAGGTGAAGCTTTCTTT.

J is TRBJ2-1 and V is TRBV6-5; TRBD1 aligns across 7 bases. The germline gives CDR1 MNHEY, CDR2 SVGAGI. V trimming: 2 bases; J trimming: 5 bases; junction bases outside the gene matches: 9. This CDR3 has 16 residues. The CDR3 protein is CASSYNDRVGNNEQFF. The CDR3, as DNA: TGTGCCAGCAGTTACAACGACAGGGTAGGGAACAATGAGCAGTTCTTC.

The chain uses TRBV5-4 and TRBJ1-1; D is unclear. The CDR3 covers 13 residues. V was cut by 0 bases and J by 4 bases, with 7 bases left in between. The germline V gene has CDR1 SGHNT and CDR2 YYREEE (reference sequence). The CDR3 DNA follows: TGTGCCAGCAGCTTGGTGTCGGCCACTGAAGCTTTCTTT. Encoded protein: CASSLVSATEAFF.

The V and J genes are TRBV21-1 and TRBJ1-2. TRBV21-1 is termed a pseudogene. The CDR3 runs 14 residues. The CDR3 sequence is CASSIPTPGYGYTF. CDR3 bases: TGTGCCAGCAGCATACCGACCCCGGGATATGGCTACACCTTC.

CDR3 in amino acids: CASSEYHENTEAFF. The CDR3 DNA is TGTGCCAGCAGTGAATATCATGAGAACACTGAAGCTTTCTTT. V usage is TRBV25-1 and J usage is TRBJ1-1; D uncertain. This CDR3 is built from 14 residues. Germline loops: CDR1 MGHDK, CDR2 SYGVNS. V was trimmed by 0 bases and J by 1 base, leaving 6 bases between them.

The rearrangement uses TRBV7-9 and TRBJ2-3; D might be TRBD2 (6 bases). The CDR3 is 14 residues long. V gave up 6 bases and J gave up 4 bases, with 14 bases separating them. Looked up from germline, CDR1 is SEHNR and CDR2 is FQNEAQ (reference sequence). The CDR3 is CASRYAGTSDTQYF. Written as DNA, the CDR3 is TGTGCCAGCAGGTACGCCGGGACTTCAGATACGCAGTATTTT.

The chain links TRBV30 to TRBJ2-7; perhaps TRBD1 as D (5 bases). This CDR3 is 14 amino acids long. CDR1 is GTSNPN, CDR2 SVGIG, per germline (reference sequence). V dropped 5 bases and J dropped 2 bases, with 16 bases sitting between them. The CDR3 is CAWCRKGVAYEQYF. The CDR3 DNA reads TGTGCCTGGTGCCGAAAAGGGGTGGCCTACGAGCAGTACTTC.

The V call is TRBV5-6, the J call TRBJ2-5; 9 nucleotides align to TRBD1. The CDR3 runs 15 residues. Germline CDR1 is SGHDT and CDR2 is YYEEEE. V shed 0 bases, J shed 5 bases, and the junction held 5 bases outside the gene matches. CDR3 region: CASSLEQGAGETQYF. Written as DNA, the CDR3 is TGTGCCAGCAGCTTGGAACAGGGGGCCGGGGAGACCCAGTACTTC.

V is TRBV5-1 and J is TRBJ1-3; 7 bases match TRBD1. This CDR3 has 14 amino acids. CDR1 is SGHRS, CDR2 YFSETQ, per germline. J gave up 4 bases and V 1 base, and 2 bases lay outside the gene matches. The CDR3 protein is CASSLTGEGNTIYF. Written as DNA, the CDR3 is TGCGCCAGCAGCTTGACAGGGGAAGGAAACACCATATATTTT.

This clone was observed once. The V gene is TRBV4-3, the J gene TRBJ1-5; no definite D call. Per germline, CDR1 LGHNA and CDR2 YSLEER. This CDR3 region has 14 residues. V gave up 1 base and J gave up 7 bases, with 11 bases separating them. The CDR3 loop reads CASSQVSQVQPQHF. The DNA for the CDR3 is TGCGCCAGCAGCCAAGTATCCCAGGTACAGCCCCAGCATTTT.

The chain couples TRBV28 to TRBJ2-5, with D possibly being TRBD1 or TRBD2 (6 bases each). The CDR3 totals 15 residues. Germline V CDR1 and CDR2: MDHEN, SYDVKM. Trimming removed 3 bases at V and 5 bases at J, with 16 bases between. The CDR3 DNA follows: TGTGCCAGCAGTTTTCTCAGGGGAGGTAGGGAGACCCAGTACTTC. It yields the protein CASSFLRGGRETQYF.

This chain uses TRBV21-1 with TRBJ2-7. TRBV21-1 is a pseudogene segment. The CDR3 runs to 15 residues. The CDR3: CASSPKGSYFYEQYF. The CDR3 bases are TGTGCCAGCAGCCCAAAGGGCAGTTACTTTTACGAGCAGTACTTC.

V usage is TRBV7-9 and J usage is TRBJ2-7, with D hard to call. Between the trimmed V and J ends, which lost 1 base and 0 bases, there was a span of 16 bases. Germline V gene lookup returns CDR1 SEHNR and CDR2 FQNEAQ (reference sequence). This CDR3 region has 17 residues. The CDR3 bases are TGTGCCAGCAGCTTAGAAGTGGCAGCGCGGAGCTCCTACGAGCAGTACTTC. Protein: CASSLEVAARSSYEQYF.

The chain is built from TRBV6-5 and TRBJ1-1; the match to TRBD1 covers 9 bases. The trim removed 4 bases at V and 5 bases at J, leaving 5 bases unmatched. This CDR3 has 14 residues. From germline, CDR1 is MNHEY and CDR2 SVGAGI. The CDR3 DNA follows: TGTGCCAGCAGTTCCGACAGGGGGGTAACTGAAGCTTTCTTT. Its translation: CASSSDRGVTEAFF.

This chain connects TRBV5-1 to TRBJ2-7, with D possibly being TRBD1 or TRBD2 (6 bases each). Germline V lookup: CDR1 SGHRS, CDR2 YFSETQ. CDR3 length: 15 residues. V was trimmed by 2 bases and J by 3 bases, leaving 15 bases between them. The CDR3 coding sequence is TGCGCCAGCAGCTTTATAGCGGACAGAGACTACGAGCAGTACTTC. Translating it yields CASSFIADRDYEQYF.

The chain uses TRBV6-5 and TRBJ1-6; possibly TRBD1 for D (6 bases). This CDR3 spans 15 amino acids. CDR1 and CDR2 from the germline V gene are MNHEY and SVGAGI. V lost 6 bases to trimming and J lost 7 bases, with 16 bases between them. The CDR3 region is CASSSRGQGNSPLHF. The CDR3 bases are TGTGCCAGCAGCTCTCGAGGGCAGGGGAATTCACCCCTCCACTTT.

The genes are TRBV7-2 and TRBJ2-3, with 11 bases identical to TRBD2. The CDR3 covers 17 residues. Germline V gene sequence: CDR1 SGHTA, CDR2 FQGNSA. V dropped 6 bases and J dropped 1; count of bases not matched to a gene: 9. CDR3 residues: CASSYLSGGAGTDTQYF. CDR3 in DNA: TGTGCCAGCAGTTACCTTAGCGGGGGGGCGGGCACAGATACGCAGTATTTT.

J is TRBJ2-7 and V is TRBV6-6; 8 nucleotides line up with TRBD2. V dropped 4 bases and J dropped 6; count of bases not matched to a gene: 8. This CDR3 region has 14 residues. Germline V gene lookup returns CDR1 MNHNY and CDR2 SVGAGI (reference sequence). CDR3 sequence (DNA): TGTGCCAGCAGTTTCGACGGACTAGCTAGCGAGCAGTACTTC. Translation gives CASSFDGLASEQYF.

The chain has TRBV7-3 and TRBJ2-1; D tentatively fits TRBD1 or TRBD2 (5 bases each). The V end lost 5 bases, the J end lost 3 bases, and 11 bases lay between the germline ends. Germline assignment: CDR1 SGHTA and CDR2 FQGTGA. The length of the CDR3 is 14 residues. As DNA, the CDR3 is TGTGCCAGCAGCCGCCAGGGAGTCTACAATGAGCAGTTCTTC. Translation: CASSRQGVYNEQFF.